This is a list of T cell receptor beta chains from one sample in a study of cytomegalovirus exposure and HLA in healthy donors. Sequencing used immunoSEQ multiplex PCR; TCRdb keeps in-frame clones, though not all of them. This repertoire shows over 150,000 clones, over 70% found once; its top ten account for around 5%. The sequenced sample was PBMCs. The origin of the receptors is a man aged 30 to 39 in good health and CMV-seronegative. CDR3s include the opening cysteine and the closing phenylalanine or tryptophan. A D gene is named only where the DNA matches it firmly. Not all rows give a size; the values are once, few, many and, for expanded clones, a class.

j_gene	d_gene	abundance	v_gene	CDR3aa	CDR3nt
TRBJ1-1	TRBD1	-	TRBV13	CASADRGLRGTEAFF	TGTGCCAGTGCGGACAGGGGGCTAAGGGGCACTGAAGCTTTCTTT
TRBJ1-1	-	-	TRBV7-9	CASSLHQVAAPEAFF	TGTGCCAGCAGCTTACATCAAGTAGCCGCCCCTGAAGCTTTCTTT
TRBJ2-2	-	-	TRBV21-1	CASSKAGGTSGRENTGELFF	TGTGCCAGCAGCAAAGCGGGGGGGACTAGCGGGAGGGAGAACACCGGGGAGCTGTTTTTT
TRBJ1-2	TRBD1	-	TRBV30	CAWSPTGAEGYTF	TGTGCCTGGAGTCCTACAGGGGCGGAGGGCTACACCTTC
TRBJ2-1	-	-	TRBV21-1	CASSKGTVRQFF	TGTGCCAGCAGCAAAGGGACAGTCAGGCAGTTCTTC
TRBJ1-2	-	-	TRBV7-8	CASSPRNSAGTRLYGYTF	TGTGCCAGCAGCCCTCGGAATTCAGCCGGGACACGGTTGTATGGCTACACCTTC
TRBJ1-1	-	-	TRBV9	CASSVDGVNTEAFF	TGTGCCAGCAGCGTAGACGGGGTGAACACTGAAGCTTTCTTT
TRBJ1-1	TRBD1	-	TRBV6-5	CASSRTGMNTEAFF	TGTGCCAGCAGTAGGACAGGCATGAACACTGAAGCTTTCTTT
TRBJ2-7	TRBD1	-	TRBV6-1	CASSRTGATGWYF	TGTGCCAGCAGCCGGACAGGAGCCACCGGTTGGTACTTC
TRBJ1-4	TRBD1	-	TRBV5-1	CASSVGQGKGEKLFF	TGCGCCAGCAGCGTGGGACAGGGCAAGGGTGAAAAACTGTTTTTT
TRBJ2-2	TRBD1	-	TRBV5-1	CASSLEGTGYTGELFF	TGCGCCAGCAGCTTGGAAGGGACAGGGTATACCGGGGAGCTGTTTTTT
TRBJ2-5	TRBD2	once	TRBV9	CASSSWGAGAQETQYF	TGTGCCAGCAGCTCCTGGGGAGCGGGGGCCCAAGAGACCCAGTACTTC
TRBJ2-7	-	-	TRBV19	CASTGRAGSYEQYF	TGTGCCAGTACTGGGCGCGCAGGGTCCTACGAGCAGTACTTC
TRBJ2-7	-	-	TRBV2	CASSLWGEVHEQYF	TGTGCCAGCAGCCTCTGGGGGGAGGTTCACGAGCAGTACTTC